These 31 T cell receptor beta chains originate from one sample sequenced in a study of breast tumors, draining lymph nodes, adjacent tissues. Samples came from axillary lymph nodes draining the breast cancer. One entry per CDR3 protein results from TCRdb running MiXCR on the multiplex PCR reads. Of around 290,000 distinct CDR3 sequences in the sample, roughly 31% are singletons; the top ten hold more than 0.95%. The sequencing input was axillary lymph node tissue. These receptors originate from a female donor with breast cancer. Some clones in this sample may be carry-over from other donors' samples.

A word on this clonotype: The junction and the germline gene differ at one end; a read error may be behind it. V usage is TRBV7-2 and J usage is TRBJ2-5, with no clear D. The CDR3 spans 13 residues. Germline CDR1 reads SGHTA; CDR2 reads FQGNSA. Here the CDR3 reads CASSPDGLEAQYF. CDR3 coding DNA: TGTGCCAGCAGCCCGGACGGATTAGAGGCCCAGTACTTC. Full variable domain (outside the CDR3, taken from reference TRBV7-2 and TRBJ2-5): GAGVSQSPSNKVTEKGKDVELRCDPISGHTALYWYRQSLGQGLEFLIYFQGNSAPDKSGLPSDRFSAERTGGSVSTLTIQRTQQEDSAVYLCASSPDGLEAQYFGPGTRLLVL.

The sample holds a few counts of this clonotype. Being one base from a much bigger clone, this may be a read error. The chain carries TRBV7-8 and TRBJ2-1, with 9 bases fitting TRBD1. This CDR3 comprises 15 residues. The germline CDR1 and CDR2 sequences are SGHVS and FQNEAQ. The CDR3 nucleotides are TGTGCCAGCAGCGTGAGGGACAGGGTCTACAATGAGCAGCTCTTC. Its translation is CASSVRDRVYNEQLF.

This clonotype was observed a single time. The chain joins TRBV15 to TRBJ1-4; D unresolved. Trimming pared 1 base from V and 8 bases from J, leaving 5 bases between. CDR1 and CDR2 from the germline V gene are LNHNV and YYDKDF (reference sequence). This CDR3 has 12 residues. CDR3 nucleotide sequence: TGTGCCACCAGCAGAGGGAAAGAAAAACTGTTTTTT. This encodes CATSRGKEKLFF.

This clonotype was counted between two and nine times. A much larger clonotype is one base distant, so this may be a read error. This sequence joins TRBV20-1 and TRBJ2-1; D is unclear. Germline V CDR1 and CDR2: DFQATT, SNEGSKA (reference sequence). The CDR3 contains 15 residues. The CDR3 bases are TGCAGTGCTAGTCGGCAGGCCATCTCCTCCAATGAGCAGTTCTTC. The encoded protein is CSASRQAISSNEQFF.

Concerning this clonotype: Because the CDR3 is missing its conserved closing phenylalanine or tryptophan, this is likely a read error. The chain couples TRBV7-3 to TRBJ1-4; 7 bases align to TRBD1. The germline V gene encodes CDR1 SGHTA and CDR2 FQGTGA. This CDR3 has 15 amino acids. CDR3 nucleotide sequence: TGTACCAGCAGCTTAAGCGGCAGGGGGGACGAAAAACTGTTTCTT. Translating it yields CTSSLSGRGDEKLFL.

V and J are TRBV28 and TRBJ1-2, with D unresolved. CDR1 and CDR2 from the germline V gene are MDHEN and SYDVKM. The CDR3 is 13 residues long. The V end lost 6 bases, the J end lost 7 bases, and 15 bases lay between the germline ends. Here the CDR3 DNA reads TGTGCCAGCAGCCTACCTATCCATGGTGGCTACACCTTC. Amino acid sequence: CASSLPIHGGYTF.

This clonotype was picked up one time. Germline is not matched at one junction end, which may reflect a read error. V and J are TRBV27 and TRBJ1-5; D gene ambiguous. The CDR3 has 14 amino acids. Germline CDR1 is MNHEY and CDR2 is SMNVEV (reference sequence). This CDR3 is CASSLSYSSQPQHF. In DNA, the CDR3 is TGTGCCAGCAGTTTGTCCTATAGCAGTCAGCCCCAGCATTTT.

This clonotype was seen many times. CDR3 sequence (DNA): TGTGCCATCAGTGCACGGACTAGCGGGAGTAGTAATGAGCAGTTCTTC. It yields the protein CAISARTSGSSNEQFF. The chain uses TRBV10-3 and TRBJ2-1; 13 nucleotides line up with TRBD2. Germline V gene lookup returns CDR1 ENHRY and CDR2 SYGVKD. The CDR3 runs to 16 residues. Trimming took 4 bases from V and 7 from J; bases not matched to a gene: 7.

Points on this clonotype: Being one base from a much bigger clone, this may be a read error. CDR3 DNA: TGCAGTGCTAGAGGGGCCCTAGCGAAAAGCTCCTACAATGAGCAGTCCTTC. Its protein is CSARGALAKSSYNEQSF. The genes are TRBV20-1 and TRBJ2-1; TRBD2 might be the D (6 bases). The CDR3 spans 17 residues. The germline gives CDR1 DFQATT, CDR2 SNEGSKA (reference sequence).

This clonotype appeared many times. This chain joins TRBV20-1 and TRBJ2-5, with 7 positions matching TRBD2. With 7 bases clipped from V and 3 bases from J, the junction kept 11 bases outside the gene matches. CDR3 size: 14 residues. Per the germline V gene, CDR1 is DFQATT and CDR2 is SNEGSKA (reference sequence). CDR3 amino acids: CSGAQRGPKETQYF. The DNA for the CDR3 is TGCAGTGGGGCCCAGCGGGGACCTAAAGAGACCCAGTACTTC.

The table lists this clonotype with many counts. One end of the junction does not line up with germline, which may come from a read error. The chain is built from TRBV3-1 and TRBJ2-7, with unresolved D. The CDR3 contains 11 residues. Germline lookup yields CDR1 LGHDT and CDR2 YNNKEL (reference sequence). CDR3 residues: CASSQSGPPNF. The DNA of the CDR3 is TGTGCCAGCAGCCAGTCTGGACCTCCGAACTTC.

This clonotype was seen more than once but under ten times. This could be a read error, since a much larger clone is one nucleotide away. This sequence joins TRBV11-1 and TRBJ1-2; D may be TRBD1 (5 bases). The CDR3 contains 13 residues. The V end was cut by 5 bases, the J end by 4 bases, with 11 bases between. CDR1 is SGHAT and CDR2 is FQDESV in the germline V gene (reference sequence). The CDR3 region has the DNA TGTGCCAGCAGCCCTCGGGACGCCTATGGCTACACCTTC. It codes for CASSPRDAYGYTF.

The table lists this clonotype with a count of one. The chain uses TRBV4-1 and TRBJ2-5, with a tentative D call TRBD2 (5 bases). Germline V gene data show CDR1 as MGHRA and CDR2 as YSYEKL. Deletions cut 5 bases from V and 5 bases from J, with 12 bases between. This CDR3 is built from 13 residues. Written as DNA, the CDR3 is TGCGCCAGCAGCACGACTCGAGGGGAGACCCAGTACTTC. Protein product: CASSTTRGETQYF.

In its sample, this clonotype was seen many times. The chain uses TRBV10-3 and TRBJ1-4; TRBD1 aligns across 8 bases. The ends lost 6 bases at V and 8 bases at J; junction bases unmatched: 5. The CDR3 sequence is 13 residues long. Germline loops: CDR1 ENHRY, CDR2 SYGVKD. The CDR3 nucleotides are TGTGCCATCAGCCTGGACAGGGCAGAAAAACTGTTTTTT. It codes for CAISLDRAEKLFF.

The chain carries TRBV19 and TRBJ1-5; weak D call: TRBD1 (6 bases). In germline, CDR1 is LNHDA, CDR2 SQIVND (reference sequence). There are 15 residues in the CDR3. Trimming shortened V by 8 bases and J by 6 bases, and 20 bases separated the two germline ends. CDR3 nucleotides: TGTGCCAGTGGTAACTACTACAGGGCGCGTCAGCCCCAGCATTTT. Its protein is CASGNYYRARQPQHF.

V and J are TRBV10-2 and TRBJ2-4; weak D call: TRBD2 (7 bases). Germline CDR1 WSHSY, CDR2 SAAADI. This CDR3 has 17 residues. V was cut by 1 base and J by 0 bases, with 13 bases left in between. The CDR3 here is CASSEFGGLGAKNIQYF. In DNA, the CDR3 is TGCGCCAGCAGTGAGTTCGGGGGGCTGGGAGCCAAAAACATTCAGTACTTC.

Details on this clonotype: Here the CDR3 omits its conserved ending phenylalanine or tryptophan, so a read error is the likely source. The limits of the CDR3 on the DNA are not certain, so only TCRdb's listed CDR3 is given. This chain links TRBV7-2 with TRBJ2-5; TRBD2 is the table's D call, not checked against the DNA. Per germline, CDR1 SGHTA and CDR2 FQGNSA. The CDR3 is 8 residues long, counting both termini. The CDR3 spells CASSFRAG.

This clonotype was seen at least ten times. The chain employs TRBV19 and TRBJ2-3; 8 nucleotides align to TRBD2. This CDR3 is 15 amino acids long. Germline CDR1 is LNHDA and CDR2 is SQIVND (reference sequence). The J segment lost 0 bases and the V segment lost 5 bases, leaving 4 bases of the junction unmatched. The CDR3 region is CASSLTSGSTDTQYF. CDR3 nucleotides: TGTGCCAGTAGTCTAACTAGCGGAAGCACAGATACGCAGTATTTT.

This clonotype appeared many times. The rearrangement uses TRBV20-1 and TRBJ2-1; 9 bases line up with TRBD1. Germline CDR1 DFQATT, CDR2 SNEGSKA (reference sequence). The CDR3 is 14 amino acids. V gave up 6 bases and J gave up 14 bases; unmatched junction bases: 17. CDR3 protein: CSARSRTGVRLEFF. The CDR3 bases are TGCAGTGCCCGAAGCCGGACAGGGGTTCGGTTGGAGTTCTTC.

The CDR3 loop is CASGSQNTEAFF. CDR3 DNA sequence: TGTGCCAGCGGTTCACAGAACACTGAAGCTTTCTTT. J is TRBJ1-1 and V is TRBV6-6; D uncertain. This CDR3 has 12 amino acids. Germline CDR1 reads MNHNY; CDR2 reads SVGAGI (reference sequence). V was cut by 8 bases and J by 1 base, with 8 bases left in between.

The chain has TRBV10-3 and TRBJ1-4, with D unclear. Germline values: CDR1 ENHRY, CDR2 SYGVKD. Trimming pared 4 bases from V and 8 bases from J, leaving 14 bases between. The CDR3 runs 14 residues. The CDR3 DNA reads as TGTGCCATCAGTGCCTGGAGATTTGACGAAAAACTGTTTTTT. Amino acids: CAISAWRFDEKLFF.

This clonotype was seen at least ten times. The chain has TRBV6-6 and TRBJ1-5, with 7 positions matching TRBD1. CDR1 MNHNY and CDR2 SVGAGI come from the germline V gene (reference sequence). This CDR3 spans 14 amino acids. With V trimmed by 5 bases and J by 1 base, 2 bases remained unmatched. In DNA form, the CDR3 reads TGTGCCAGCAGTCAGGGGGTAAGCAATCAGCCCCAGCATTTT. The encoded protein is CASSQGVSNQPQHF.

A note on this clonotype: A read error may explain this, as a much larger clone is one base away. The J gene is TRBJ2-1, the V gene TRBV7-6, with D perhaps matching TRBD1 or TRBD2 (5 bases each). The CDR3 has 17 residues. Per germline, CDR1 SGHVS and CDR2 FNYEAQ. Deletions cut 2 bases from V and 0 bases from J, with 14 bases between. DNA of the CDR3: TGTGCCAGCAGCTTAAAGGCGCCAGGGAGCTCCTACAATGAGCAGTTCTTC. It codes for CASSLKAPGSSYNEQFF.

Ten or more counts support this clonotype. This chain uses TRBV11-2 with TRBJ2-7; perhaps D is TRBD1 or TRBD2 (5 bases each). The CDR3 runs to 14 residues. Trimming took 6 bases from V and 3 from J, leaving 15 bases between them. Germline V gene data show CDR1 as SGHAT and CDR2 as FQNNGV. As DNA, the CDR3 is TGTGCCAGCAGACCCCGGGACGCGGGCTACGAGCAGTACTTC. Its translation: CASRPRDAGYEQYF.

Note on this clonotype: Since a much larger clone is just one base distant, this may be a read error. Because the CDR3 is missing its conserved closing phenylalanine or tryptophan, this is likely a read error. The rearrangement uses TRBV6-1 and TRBJ2-7; D remains unclear. Germline lookup yields CDR1 MNHNS and CDR2 SASEGT. Between the trimmed V and J ends, which lost 6 bases and 2 bases, there was a span of 8 bases. The CDR3 loop spans 12 amino acids. The CDR3 DNA follows: TGTGCCAGCAGGGACGTACCCTACGAGCAGTACCTC. This translates into CASRDVPYEQYL.

Concerning this clonotype: A much larger clone differs from this one at a single base, so this may be a read error. The chain uses TRBV7-2 and TRBJ1-6; 7 positions agree with TRBD1. Germline loops: CDR1 SGHTA, CDR2 FQGNSA. The CDR3 length is 18 residues. The CDR3 is CASSLPMTGSSYNPPLHF. The CDR3 bases are TGTGCCAGCAGCTTACCAATGACAGGGAGCTCCTATAATCCACCCCTCCACTTT.

To note about this clonotype: A read error may explain this, as a much larger clone is one base away. This sequence joins TRBV20-1 and TRBJ2-1, with a possible D match to TRBD1 (5 bases). Deletions cut 3 bases from V and 5 bases from J, with 32 bases between. The germline CDR1 and CDR2 sequences are DFQATT and SNEGSKA (reference sequence). The CDR3 extends over 20 amino acids. Here the CDR3 reads CSASLTPHVVRTIGDNEQFF. The CDR3 DNA reads TGCAGTGCTAGCCTTACCCCCCACGTAGTTCGGACAATTGGGGACAATGAGCAGTTCTTC.

This clonotype was detected a few times. This chain connects TRBV28 to TRBJ2-7; D is ambiguous. V lost 6 bases, J lost 4 bases, and 19 bases lay in between. This CDR3 region has 15 residues. Germline CDR1 MDHEN, CDR2 SYDVKM. The CDR3 region has the DNA TGTGCCAGCAGACCCTACGGCAGGACGGAGTACGAGCAGTACTTC. It translates to CASRPYGRTEYEQYF.

V and J are TRBV3-2 and TRBJ2-5; no DNA check was done on the table's D call, TRBD2. TRBV3-2 is a known pseudogene. This CDR3 is built from 17 residues. The CDR3 nucleotides are TGTGCCAGCAGCCAACCTCCCGGGACTGGCGGCCAAGAGACCCAGTACTTC. It specifies CASSQPPGTGGQETQYF.

This clonotype occurred many times. This sequence joins TRBV20-1 and TRBJ2-7; 7 bases are a match to TRBD2. Trimming at V came to 3 bases and at J to 9 bases, leaving 8 bases not matched to a gene. In germline, CDR1 is DFQATT, CDR2 SNEGSKA (reference sequence). There are 12 residues in the CDR3. In DNA, the CDR3 is TGCAGTGCTAGTAGGCTAGCGGCGGGGCAGTACTTC. Residues: CSASRLAAGQYF.

This clonotype was recorded at least ten times. The rearrangement joins TRBV29-1 to TRBJ2-1, with D perhaps TRBD2 (6 bases). The CDR3 runs 14 residues. V was shortened by 2 bases and J by 6 bases, with 14 bases between the two germline ends. CDR1 is SQVTM, CDR2 ANQGSEA, per germline. In DNA form, the CDR3 reads TGCAGCGTTGAACCAATAACTAGCCGCAATGAGCAGTTCTTC. It codes for CSVEPITSRNEQFF.